This TCR beta chain was retrieved from a study of naive and memory T cell subsets. Study-level results: Naive repertoires, especially CD8, held a few larger clonotypes, possibly memory cells re-expressing CD45RA. Between naive and memory subsets, TCR abundance power law exponents differed.

Trimming stripped 1 base from V and 0 bases from J, with 7 bases between. The CDR3 loop spans 15 amino acids. CDR1 is SGHTA, CDR2 FQGNSA, per germline. This clonotype was counted at least ten times. Its antigen is not known. Two oligonucleotides, mixed equimolar, formed the beta constant-region primer covering TRBC1 and TRBC2. TCRdb passed the UMI-ligation and nested PCR reads through MiXCR, listing each CDR3 protein once. The table lists roughly 140,000 distinct CDR3 sequences, about a sixth of them singletons. CD4+ T cell IFNgamma after overnight CMV lysate exposure gave donor CMV status. Four subsets defined by CD45RA and CD27 were sorted after CD3, CD4, CD8 and live/dead staining.

The sample taken for sequencing was naive CD4+ T cells from blood. The rearrangement links TRBV7-2 to TRBJ2-1, with no clear D. The clonotype originates from a human donor in good health. CDR3 protein: CASSLDGRSYNEQFF. The DNA of the CDR3 is TGTGCCAGCAGCTTAGACGGACGCTCCTACAATGAGCAGTTCTTC.